This T cell receptor beta chain originates from a study of regulatory T cells in long-lasting Graves disease. This sample's time point: newly diagnosed GD, antithyroid drugs for less than 3 months. After RNA was extracted from PBMCs, the TCR library was made from it. Study-level findings and limits: Between persistent patients, fewer than 3,500 public clonotypes were shared, exceeding the 900 to 1,000 shared between new patients.

CDR1 is SNHLY and CDR2 is FYNNEI in the germline V gene. Losses at the gene ends were 6 bases for V and 3 bases for J; bases not matched to a gene: 7. The CDR3 runs to 15 residues. With iRepertoire HTBI primers and Arm-PCR of CDR3 regions, TCR beta libraries were built. One entry per CDR3 protein results from TCRdb running MiXCR on the multiplex PCR reads. The table shows fewer than 450,000 distinct CDR3 sequences, with over 12% occurring only once. This clonotype was counted at least ten times. The antigen is not known. The same data also contributed to another study, on T cells in Graves' hyperthyroidism and ophthalmopathy. That source notes: Blood also carried most thyroid clonotypes expanded above 0.001.

The TCR comes from a woman between 40 and 50 years old with Graves disease. The sample in question was peripheral blood mononuclear cells (PBMCs), obtained at new diagnosis, from a patient treated with antithyroid drugs. V gene TRBV2 combines with J gene TRBJ1-4; 7 bases fit TRBD1. CDR3 residues: CASRQTGTANEKLFF. Here the CDR3 DNA reads TGTGCCAGCAGGCAGACTGGGACAGCTAATGAAAAACTGTTTTTT.